The clone carrying this T cell receptor (beta chain) was seen a few times. These data originate in a study of blood T cell repertoires in COVID-19. Original handling: Quantification of nucleated cells was approximated via reference gene primer amplification. TCRdb keeps only in-frame clones here, not all; method: immunoSEQ multiplex PCR. D and trimming were read from the DNA, whereas the V and J calls and clone size are those reported in that table. Here the sample spans over 50,000 clones, just under 85% being singletons. The CDR3 consists of 14 residues. V shed 3 bases and J shed 1 base, with 10 bases lying between them. In germline, CDR1 is SGHTA, CDR2 FQGNSA.

The TCR was taken from a human donor in a cohort sampled during active COVID-19. The chain employs TRBV7-2 and TRBJ2-7; TRBD2 is a possible D gene (6 bases). The specimen sequenced was peripheral blood. This chain's CDR3 is CASSFDGGSYEQYF. CDR3 sequence (DNA): TGTGCCAGCAGCTTTGACGGGGGTTCCTACGAGCAGTACTTC.